This T cell receptor beta chain was recovered during a study of cytomegalovirus exposure and HLA in healthy donors (dated 2017 in TCRdb). For context, the study as a whole: In an earlier analysis of fewer than 750 of the donors, 250 to 350 Gb of sequence data and 117 million unique TCR beta sequences from about 190 million T cells were reported. Roughly 320 gigabases of sequencing data and approximately 92 million unique TCR sequences made up an early release that covered nearly 650 HLA-typed donors. The genetic ancestry cluster associated with self-reported Caucasian donors included around 76% of the roughly 400 genotyped donors. The study aimed to test whether signatures of past pathogen exposure could be identified by cataloging public T cell receptors. The T cell repertoires of 666 subjects were profiled by immunosequencing and related to cytomegalovirus serostatus. A separate validation cohort of roughly 110 different subjects was used in addition to the roughly 670-subject first cohort. The study combined high-throughput TCR immunosequencing, statistical association of individual TCRs with disease status, and machine learning to predict cytomegalovirus infection status. A later analysis re-examined previously published TCR beta repertoires from about 670 donors and added high-resolution HLA genotyping to investigate patterns of TCR occurrence. Rather than drawing on any new phenotypic data, the later analysis identified candidate immune exposures from TCR beta sequences and the way those sequences occurred across donors. An earlier analysis of several hundred of the donors applied high-throughput TCR beta sequencing to assess whether each TCR beta V gene segment acted as functional or pseudogenic. Donor age, sex, ethnicity and CMV serostatus were collected together with the repertoire data. A later genetic analysis used genome-wide SNP genotypes for 398 of the 666 donors, treating that subset as a discovery cohort. Every discovery cohort repertoire had been produced on one sequencing platform. HLA typing included class I and class II loci at four-digit resolution. The number of donors typed differed by locus, with about 629-630 for A, B, C, DRB1 and DQB1, around 500 for DQA1, over 600 for DPA1, and over 400 for DPB1. A handful of DR-DQ haplotypes were handled as single units for association and clustering because linkage in the cohort was strong. Across roughly 420 genotyped donors of the cohort, an average of roughly 230,000 unique TCR beta nucleotide sequences per donor were sequenced, and 15% to 20% of those sequences were non-productive.

Study-wide conclusions, independent of this receptor: The study listed 150 to 200 TCR beta chains as associated with cytomegalovirus. CMV serostatus was the only immune exposure information available for the cohort. Presence/absence analyses assumed roughly uniform sequencing depth across donors, an assumption that may not hold. A later analysis found that most CMV-associated TCR beta chains appeared HLA-restricted, with HLA associations seemingly driven largely by CMV exposure. The authors suggested that the approach could potentially be extended to other disease states and immunological phenotypes. When HLA alleles, especially DR and DQ, strongly co-occurred, TCR associations were difficult to assign to individual alleles. A few of the identified cytomegalovirus-associated TCR beta chains were confirmed in vitro to be specific for cytomegalovirus antigens. At a false discovery rate of 0.05, a later analysis linked some 18,000 TCR beta sequences to specific HLA alleles. In this cohort, only TCR beta chains were sequenced, and detectable features were limited by the absence of alpha or paired-chain data. Across donors, most TCR sequences were observed very rarely, whereas some public TCRs were present in many individuals. In a later analysis, the rate of TCR association differed among HLA loci, with DRB1 alleles having the most associated TCRs and HLA-C alleles having the fewest. Because some donors lacked HLA typing at each locus, the association tests relied only on the typed subset. A cluster of highly shared sequence variants was judged likely to be a technical artifact of the sequencing pipeline. A later analysis found that HLA-associated TCR beta chains were more clonally expanded and had lower generation probabilities than equally common non-associated chains. A further reported finding was that TCR beta sequences accurately predicted the HLA-A and HLA-B alleles for most subjects in the first cohort. Correlated functional status among segregating V segments might be attributable to linkage disequilibrium, but an unknown experimental factor could not be ruled out. The classifier was reported to diagnose cytomegalovirus status with high specificity and sensitivity in both the original and validation cohorts. In a later genetic analysis, fewer N-insertions in productive TCRs were reported among donors in an Asian-associated ancestry cluster than the 666-donor mean. Several of the top co-occurrence clusters appeared to be linked to parvovirus B19, influenza, CMV and Epstein-Barr virus, according to a later analysis. A later genetic analysis associated a missense DCLRE1C variant with V-gene and J-gene trimming of TCR beta chains, and an independent cohort replicated the association. An earlier analysis of around 540 of the donors showed that most TCR beta V segments appeared in productive rearrangements either about 87% or about 30% of the time, which broadly matched IMGT annotations. Some IMGT-functional V segments, including TRBV6-2 and TRBV6-3, could not be told apart with the 87-base-pair reads, so those segments were excluded. Because counts were too low, seventeen rarely observed V segments, including chromosome 9 orphons, were excluded from the earlier analysis of fewer than 650 of the donors.

Details on this clone: What antigen it recognizes has not been identified. No base quality information exists; no much larger clone differs at one position.

There are 23 amino acids in the CDR3, from cysteine to phenylalanine inclusive. This entry keeps only the CDR3 DNA: 69 bases, framed from base 1. V was cut back by 6 bases and J by 0 bases, leaving a gap of 33 bases between them. CDR1 and CDR2 were assigned from the germline V gene (reference sequence) as WNHNN and SYGVQD. The library was made by the immunoSEQ multiplex PCR assay. For the multiplex PCR, a mixture combining 60 forward primers for TCR Vbeta segments and 13 reverse primers for TCR Jbeta segments was used. A multiplex PCR assay on genomic DNA amplified the CDR3 region of rearranged TCR beta genes. The Illumina HiSeq System was used to sequence the amplified TCR beta libraries as 87-base-pair reads. In the source study's methods: Across the roughly 670 repertoires, a later analysis counted tens of millions of unique TCR beta chains, around 11 million of which were shared by at least two donors. Raw reads were error-corrected and collapsed into unique sequences by a nearest-neighbor algorithm in which closely related sequences were merged to remove PCR and sequencing errors. Alignment of CDR3 sequences to IMGT reference sequences was used to assign V, D and J gene segments. Each retained sequence needed at least a six-nucleotide match to both a V gene segment and a J gene segment. Rearrangements were classified as productive when the CDR3 lacked stop codons and remained in frame with V and J, and all other rearrangements were classified as non-productive. Following IMGT convention, CDR3 was defined as the stretch from the second conserved V-encoded cysteine up to the conserved J-encoded phenylalanine. Sequences without an unambiguous match to a single V gene segment were excluded from the earlier analysis of almost 600 of the donors. An earlier analysis of fewer than 750 of the donors classified V segments as functional when productive rearrangements were above 56.7% and as segregating when the standard deviation between donors was above 5%. A statistical classification framework was built for diagnosing cytomegalovirus status from the catalog of TCR beta chain sequences. In a later analysis, V and J genes were assigned by comparing TCR nucleotide sequences against IMGT/GENE-DB human TR gene sequences. A later analysis assigned CDR3 sequences and most-parsimonious VDJ recombination scenarios with the TCRdist pipeline. A later analysis defined each TCR beta chain by its CDR3 amino acid sequence plus V-gene family, and excluded reads lacking a unique V-gene family. A later analysis removed several hundred highly shared, low-generation-probability nucleotide sequences to deal with suspected cross-contamination and a sequencing artifact. A later analysis calculated a clonal expansion index for each public chain from normalized within-repertoire ranks of inferred template counts. Generation probabilities in a later analysis came from a VDJ recombination model fitted to out-of-frame rearrangements, and those results were checked against IGoR. In a later analysis, hypergeometric tests were used to score TCR-TCR, TCR-HLA and TCR-CMV co-occurrence, with a repertoire-size bias correction applied to TCR pairs. To estimate false discovery rates, a later analysis permuted the HLA or CMV assignments 20 times. A later analysis grouped co-occurring TCRs with DBSCAN, adding TCRdist sequence similarity when clustering within HLA-allele-positive subsets. Repertoires with fewer than 30,000 or more than 120,000 public chains were left out of co-occurrence clustering, as were about 5 repertoires with anomalous nucleotide sharing. Imported from immuneACCESS, the table was reduced by TCRdb to in-frame sequences with V and J called. These copies leave out some clones; in studies compared against another copy, an unresolved V gene accounts for under half, and the cause of the remainder is not known. That table supplies the V and J calls and clone size; D and trimming were determined from the DNA. The sample data list fewer than 200,000 clones, and around 81% of these were observed just once. In total, the top ten clones hold over 2% of the sample.

The cohort consisted of hundreds of healthy bone marrow donors. At the time of sampling, all cohort members were nominally healthy, though unrecorded immune exposures were likely present. The donor tested CMV seronegative and was one of the 352 seronegative cohort members. A peripheral blood sample was collected from each donor, and TCR beta sequencing was performed on peripheral blood mononuclear cells. The Qiagen DNeasy Blood Extraction Kit was used to extract genomic DNA from the blood cell samples. This TCR derives from a woman younger than 45 in good health and CMV-seronegative. What was sequenced was PBMCs. The chain couples TRBV10-1 to TRBJ2-6, with the D segment identity uncertain. The DNA sequence is TGCGCCAGCAGAATAACCCGCCGGGTAACCGCTAAATGGTGGCACTCTGGGGCCAACGTCCTGACTTTC. The resulting protein is CASRITRRVTAKWWHSGANVLTF.